This is a list of T cell receptor beta chains from one sample in a study of beta chain features in type 1 diabetes. Clones were sequenced by immunoSEQ multiplex PCR, and TCRdb holds only the in-frame ones, with some missing. The data hold 600,000 to 750,000 clones, with 9.5% to 15% observed a single time. The sequenced sample was naive CD4+ T cells from blood. The source of these receptors is a man aged 30-40 years with type 1 diabetes. Both conserved end residues are part of each CDR3. Fields, in order: clone size, D gene, V gene, CDR3 length, J gene, CDR3 DNA, CDR3 protein. A D gene is named only where the DNA matches it firmly. Clone size is not always given. Where it is, it says once, few, many or a class for expanded clones.

abundance: -
d_gene: -
v_gene: TRBV19
len: 14
j_gene: TRBJ1-3
CDR3nt: TGTGCCAGCCACATTACAGGGAGCGGAAACACCATATATTTT
CDR3aa: CASHITGSGNTIYF

abundance: few
d_gene: TRBD1
v_gene: TRBV4-3
len: 15
j_gene: TRBJ2-2
CDR3nt: TGCGCCAGCAGCCAATTGACAGGGGGGCCCGGGGAGCTGTTTTTT
CDR3aa: CASSQLTGGPGELFF

abundance: few
d_gene: TRBD1
v_gene: TRBV19
len: 14
j_gene: TRBJ2-7
CDR3nt: TGTGCCAGTAGTAGGGACAGGCGAGCCTACGAGCAGTACTTC
CDR3aa: CASSRDRRAYEQYF

abundance: -
d_gene: -
v_gene: TRBV12-2
len: 19
j_gene: TRBJ2-2
CDR3nt: TGTGCAAGTCGCTTATCTCATGACAGACCAGTACCGAACACCGGGGAGCTGTTTTTT
CDR3aa: CASRLSHDRPVPNTGELFF

abundance: -
d_gene: TRBD1
v_gene: TRBV19
len: 13
j_gene: TRBJ2-7
CDR3nt: TGTGCCAGTAGCCCGGGACAGACCTACGAGCAGTACTTC
CDR3aa: CASSPGQTYEQYF

abundance: -
d_gene: -
v_gene: TRBV6-5
len: 13
j_gene: TRBJ2-7
CDR3nt: TGTGCCAGCAGTTACCAGGGAACCTACGAGCAGTACTTC
CDR3aa: CASSYQGTYEQYF

abundance: -
d_gene: TRBD1
v_gene: TRBV5-4
len: 15
j_gene: TRBJ1-2
CDR3nt: TGTGCCAGCAGCAACGACAGGGGGCTTAACTATGGCTACACCTTC
CDR3aa: CASSNDRGLNYGYTF

abundance: few
d_gene: -
v_gene: TRBV29-1
len: 13
j_gene: TRBJ2-5
CDR3nt: TGCAGCGCCCCACCTCAGGGATCAGAGACCCAGTACTTC
CDR3aa: CSAPPQGSETQYF

abundance: -
d_gene: -
v_gene: TRBV28
len: 13
j_gene: TRBJ2-5
CDR3nt: TGTGCCAGCGGGAGGGGGCGATGGGAGACCCAGTACTTC
CDR3aa: CASGRGRWETQYF

abundance: few
d_gene: -
v_gene: TRBV9
len: 14
j_gene: TRBJ2-7
CDR3nt: TGTGCCAGGTTATACAGGAACACTTACTACGAGCAGTACTTC
CDR3aa: CARLYRNTYYEQYF

abundance: -
d_gene: -
v_gene: TRBV4-2
len: 16
j_gene: TRBJ1-5
CDR3nt: TGTGCCAGCAGCCAAGATCTGTCAGGAAGCAATCAGCCCCAGCATTTT
CDR3aa: CASSQDLSGSNQPQHF

abundance: few
d_gene: -
v_gene: TRBV30
len: 16
j_gene: TRBJ1-3
CDR3nt: TGTGCCTGGAGGTACCTCAGGGGAACTTCTGGAAACACCATATATTTT
CDR3aa: CAWRYLRGTSGNTIYF

abundance: once
d_gene: -
v_gene: TRBV11-3
len: 16
j_gene: TRBJ2-1
CDR3nt: TGTGCCAGCAGCTTAGAGAAGGACCCCTCCTACAATGAGCAGTTCTTC
CDR3aa: CASSLEKDPSYNEQFF

abundance: few
d_gene: -
v_gene: TRBV7-2
len: 16
j_gene: TRBJ1-5
CDR3nt: TGTGCCAGCAGCTCACTCCCGACAGAATTGAATCAGCCCCAGCATTTT
CDR3aa: CASSSLPTELNQPQHF

abundance: few
d_gene: -
v_gene: TRBV6-5
len: 13
j_gene: TRBJ2-7
CDR3nt: TGTGCCAGCAGTACCCAGGCAGGGACCGAGCAGTACTTC
CDR3aa: CASSTQAGTEQYF

abundance: -
d_gene: -
v_gene: TRBV6-1
len: 11
j_gene: TRBJ1-5
CDR3nt: TGTGCCAGCAGTGATTATCAGCCCCAGCATTTT
CDR3aa: CASSDYQPQHF

abundance: -
d_gene: -
v_gene: TRBV7-2
len: 12
j_gene: TRBJ2-5
CDR3nt: TGTGCCAGCCTAGAAGTTGGAGAGACCCAGTACTTC
CDR3aa: CASLEVGETQYF

abundance: few
d_gene: TRBD1
v_gene: TRBV6-1
len: 15
j_gene: TRBJ2-7
CDR3nt: TGTGCCAGCAGTGAATTGGGGCAGGGGGCGATCGAGCAGTACTTC
CDR3aa: CASSELGQGAIEQYF

abundance: few
d_gene: -
v_gene: TRBV23-1
len: 12
j_gene: TRBJ1-5
CDR3nt: TGCGCCAGCAGTCCCCCTGGCCAGCCCCAGCATTTT
CDR3aa: CASSPPGQPQHF

abundance: -
d_gene: TRBD1
v_gene: TRBV7-9
len: 13
j_gene: TRBJ1-5
CDR3nt: TGTGCCAGCAGCGCACAGGGGTCTCAGCCCCAGCATTTT
CDR3aa: CASSAQGSQPQHF

abundance: -
d_gene: -
v_gene: TRBV7-9
len: 12
j_gene: TRBJ1-5
CDR3nt: TGTGCCAGCAGCGGTAGCAATCAGCCCCAGCATTTT
CDR3aa: CASSGSNQPQHF

abundance: few
d_gene: -
v_gene: TRBV29-1
len: 13
j_gene: TRBJ1-4
CDR3nt: TGCAGCGTCGCCCGGGGATCTAATGAAAAACTGTTTTTT
CDR3aa: CSVARGSNEKLFF

abundance: few
d_gene: -
v_gene: TRBV7-2
len: 16
j_gene: TRBJ2-5
CDR3nt: TGTGCCAGCAGCCCACCCGGGGACCCGCGGGTCGGGACCCAGTACTTC
CDR3aa: CASSPPGDPRVGTQYF

abundance: few
d_gene: -
v_gene: TRBV6-5
len: 14
j_gene: TRBJ2-1
CDR3nt: TGTGCCAGCAGACCCGACAGGTTTTACAATGAGCAGTTCTTC
CDR3aa: CASRPDRFYNEQFF

abundance: -
d_gene: -
v_gene: TRBV9
len: 15
j_gene: TRBJ1-6
CDR3nt: TGTGCCAGCAGCGTAGACCGCGGGGTGGATTCACCCCTCCACTTT
CDR3aa: CASSVDRGVDSPLHF

abundance: -
d_gene: -
v_gene: TRBV5-1
len: 15
j_gene: TRBJ2-2
CDR3nt: TGCGCCAGCAGCTTGAATCAGGGGTACACCGGGGAGCTGTTTTTT
CDR3aa: CASSLNQGYTGELFF

abundance: -
d_gene: TRBD1
v_gene: TRBV6-5
len: 15
j_gene: TRBJ1-1
CDR3nt: TGTGCCAGCAGTTACGGGGACAGCATGAACACTGAAGCTTTCTTT
CDR3aa: CASSYGDSMNTEAFF

abundance: -
d_gene: -
v_gene: TRBV7-9
len: 15
j_gene: TRBJ1-4
CDR3nt: TGTGCCAGCAGCCCCTCGGGAGATGGGAATGAAAAACTGTTTTTT
CDR3aa: CASSPSGDGNEKLFF

abundance: few
d_gene: -
v_gene: TRBV18
len: 14
j_gene: TRBJ2-3
CDR3nt: TGTGCCAGCTCACCCACCGCGGGCACAGATACGCAGTATTTT
CDR3aa: CASSPTAGTDTQYF

abundance: -
d_gene: TRBD1
v_gene: TRBV30
len: 14
j_gene: TRBJ2-1
CDR3nt: TGTGCCTGGAGTGAGGGGGCCTCGAACAATGAGCAGTTCTTC
CDR3aa: CAWSEGASNNEQFF